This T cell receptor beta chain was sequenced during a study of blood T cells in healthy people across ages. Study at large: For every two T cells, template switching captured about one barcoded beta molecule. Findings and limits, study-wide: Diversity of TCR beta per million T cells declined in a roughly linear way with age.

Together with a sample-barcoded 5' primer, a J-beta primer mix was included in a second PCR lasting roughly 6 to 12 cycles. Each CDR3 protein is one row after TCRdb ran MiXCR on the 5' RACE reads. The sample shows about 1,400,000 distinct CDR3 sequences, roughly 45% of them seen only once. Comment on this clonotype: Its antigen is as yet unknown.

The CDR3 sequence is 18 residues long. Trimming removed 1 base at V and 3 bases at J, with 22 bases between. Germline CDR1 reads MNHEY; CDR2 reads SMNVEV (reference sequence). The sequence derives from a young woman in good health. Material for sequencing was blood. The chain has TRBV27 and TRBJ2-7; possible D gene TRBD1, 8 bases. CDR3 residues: CASSLYMGGNRGSYEQYF. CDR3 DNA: TGTGCCAGCAGTTTATATATGGGAGGGAACAGGGGGAGCTACGAGCAGTACTTC.